This T cell receptor beta chain was captured by sequencing in a study of shared clonotypes between healthy human individuals. The DNA input per sorted-subset replicate PCR was 200 ng, corresponding to 25,000 to 35,000 T cell genomes. The protocol was immunoSEQ multiplex PCR, while the TCRdb copy is restricted to in-frame clones and leaves out a portion. The table lists roughly 380,000 clones, about 96% of them singletons. Combination of CD45RO+ cells with CCR7-negative CD45RA+ TemRA cells was used for CD8 memory. CDR1 and CDR2 from the germline V gene are SQVTM and ANQGSEA. Unmatched junction bases numbered 3, after V lost 7 bases and J lost 4 bases. The CDR3 loop spans 11 amino acids.

The rearrangement uses TRBV29-1 and TRBJ2-5; 7 bases match TRBD1. The material sequenced was memory CD8+ T cells sorted from blood. Subset in this sample: CD45RO+ cells pooled with CCR7-negative TemRA cells. This TCR was sampled from a man in his thirties or forties in good health. The CDR3 reads CSGSGGETQYF. The CDR3 nucleotides read TGCAGCGGGTCAGGGGGAGAGACCCAGTACTTC.